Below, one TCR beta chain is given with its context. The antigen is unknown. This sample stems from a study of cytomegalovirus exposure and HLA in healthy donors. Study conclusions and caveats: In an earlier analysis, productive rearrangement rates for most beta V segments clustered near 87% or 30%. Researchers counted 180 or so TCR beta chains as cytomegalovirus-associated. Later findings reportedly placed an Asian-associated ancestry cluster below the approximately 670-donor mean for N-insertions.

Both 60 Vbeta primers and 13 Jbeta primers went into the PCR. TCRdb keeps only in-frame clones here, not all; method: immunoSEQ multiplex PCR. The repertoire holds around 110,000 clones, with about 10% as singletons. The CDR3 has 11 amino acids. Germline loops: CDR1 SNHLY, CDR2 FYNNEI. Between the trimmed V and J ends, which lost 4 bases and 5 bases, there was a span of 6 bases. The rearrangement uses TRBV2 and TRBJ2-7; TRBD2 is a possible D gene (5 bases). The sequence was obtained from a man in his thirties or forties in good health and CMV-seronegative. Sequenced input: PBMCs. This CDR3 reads CASSGLNEQYF. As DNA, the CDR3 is TGTGCCAGCAGTGGACTAAACGAGCAGTACTTC.